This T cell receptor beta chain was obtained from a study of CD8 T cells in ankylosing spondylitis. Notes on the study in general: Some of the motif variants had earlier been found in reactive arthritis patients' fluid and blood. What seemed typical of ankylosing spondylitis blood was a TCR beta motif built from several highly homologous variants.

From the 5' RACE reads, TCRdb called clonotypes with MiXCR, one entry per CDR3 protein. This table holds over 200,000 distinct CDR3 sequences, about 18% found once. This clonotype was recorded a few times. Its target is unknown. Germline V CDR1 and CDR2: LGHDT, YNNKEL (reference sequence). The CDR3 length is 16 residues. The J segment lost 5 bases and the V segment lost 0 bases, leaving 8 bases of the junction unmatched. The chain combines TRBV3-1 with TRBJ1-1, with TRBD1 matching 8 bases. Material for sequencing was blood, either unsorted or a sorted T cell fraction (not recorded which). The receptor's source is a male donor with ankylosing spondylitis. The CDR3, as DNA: TGTGCCAGCAGCCAAGATCCTTTTGACAGGGGAACTGAAGCTTTCTTT. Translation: CASSQDPFDRGTEAFF.